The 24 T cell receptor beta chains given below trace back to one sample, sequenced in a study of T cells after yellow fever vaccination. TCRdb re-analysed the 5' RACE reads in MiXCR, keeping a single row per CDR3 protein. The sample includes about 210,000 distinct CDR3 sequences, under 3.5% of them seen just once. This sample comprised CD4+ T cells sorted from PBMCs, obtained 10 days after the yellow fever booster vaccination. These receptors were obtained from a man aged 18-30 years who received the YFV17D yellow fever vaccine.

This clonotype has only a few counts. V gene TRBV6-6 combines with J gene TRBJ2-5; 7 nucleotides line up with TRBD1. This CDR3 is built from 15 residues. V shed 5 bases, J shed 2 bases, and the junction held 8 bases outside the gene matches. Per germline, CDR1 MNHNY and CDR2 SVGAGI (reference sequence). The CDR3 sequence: CASSPQGVGQETQYF. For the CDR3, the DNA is TGTGCCAGCAGTCCCCAGGGGGTAGGACAAGAGACCCAGTACTTC.

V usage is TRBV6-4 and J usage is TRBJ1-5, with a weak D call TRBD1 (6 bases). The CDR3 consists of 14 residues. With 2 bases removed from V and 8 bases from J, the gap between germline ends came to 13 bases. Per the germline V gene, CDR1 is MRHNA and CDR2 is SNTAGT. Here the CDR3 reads CASSDQGGTEPQHF. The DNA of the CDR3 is TGTGCCAGCAGTGACCAAGGGGGTACAGAGCCCCAGCATTTT.

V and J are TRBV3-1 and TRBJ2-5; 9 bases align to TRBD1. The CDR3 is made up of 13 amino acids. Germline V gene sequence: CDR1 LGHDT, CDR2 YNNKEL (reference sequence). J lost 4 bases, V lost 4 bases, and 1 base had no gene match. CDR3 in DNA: TGTGCCAGCAGCCGGACAGGGGCAGAGACCCAGTACTTC. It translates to CASSRTGAETQYF.

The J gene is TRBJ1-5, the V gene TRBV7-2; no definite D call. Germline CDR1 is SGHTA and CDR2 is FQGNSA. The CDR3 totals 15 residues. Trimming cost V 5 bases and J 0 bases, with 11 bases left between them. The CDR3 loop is CASSLLMDSNQPQHF. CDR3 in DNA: TGTGCCAGCAGCCTGCTTATGGATAGCAATCAGCCCCAGCATTTT.

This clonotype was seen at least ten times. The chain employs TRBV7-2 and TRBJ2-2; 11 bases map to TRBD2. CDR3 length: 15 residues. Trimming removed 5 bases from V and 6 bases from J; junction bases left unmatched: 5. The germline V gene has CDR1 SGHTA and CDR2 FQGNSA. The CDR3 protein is CASSHTSGGAGELFF. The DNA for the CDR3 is TGTGCCAGCAGCCATACTAGCGGGGGCGCCGGGGAGCTGTTTTTT.

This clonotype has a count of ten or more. The CDR3 DNA reads TGTGCCAGCAGGAGACAGTACGAGCAGTACTTC. Protein product: CASRRQYEQYF. This rearrangement joins TRBV6-5 to TRBJ2-7; a possible D gene is TRBD1 (5 bases). Germline CDR1 is MNHEY and CDR2 is SVGAGI. The CDR3 length is 11 residues. V lost 6 bases and J 4 bases, leaving 7 bases between the germline ends.

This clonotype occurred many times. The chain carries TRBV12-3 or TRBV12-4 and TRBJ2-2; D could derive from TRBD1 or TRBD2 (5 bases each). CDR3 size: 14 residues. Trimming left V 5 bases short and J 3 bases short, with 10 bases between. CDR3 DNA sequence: TGTGCCAGCAGTCCTGGGACCTACACCGGGGAGCTGTTTTTT. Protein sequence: CASSPGTYTGELFF.

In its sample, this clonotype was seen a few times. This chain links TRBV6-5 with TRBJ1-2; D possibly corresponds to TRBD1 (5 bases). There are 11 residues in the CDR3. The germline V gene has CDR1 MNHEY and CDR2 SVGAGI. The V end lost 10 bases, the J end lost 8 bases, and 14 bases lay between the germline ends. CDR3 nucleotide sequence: TGTGCCATCCGGGGGGGGATCGGCTACACCTTC. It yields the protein CAIRGGIGYTF.

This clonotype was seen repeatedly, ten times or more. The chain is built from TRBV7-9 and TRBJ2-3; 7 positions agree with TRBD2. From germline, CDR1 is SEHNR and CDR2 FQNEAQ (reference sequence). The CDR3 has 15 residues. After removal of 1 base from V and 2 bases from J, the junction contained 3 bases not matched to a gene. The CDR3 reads CASSLGRGDTDTQYF. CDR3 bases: TGTGCCAGCAGCTTAGGACGGGGGGACACAGATACGCAGTATTTT.

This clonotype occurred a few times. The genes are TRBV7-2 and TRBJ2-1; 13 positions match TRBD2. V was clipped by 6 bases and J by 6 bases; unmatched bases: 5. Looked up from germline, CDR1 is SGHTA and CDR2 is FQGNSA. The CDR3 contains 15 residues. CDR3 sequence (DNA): TGTGCCAGCAGACAAGGACTAGCGGGGGCCAATGAGCAGTTCTTC. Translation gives CASRQGLAGANEQFF.

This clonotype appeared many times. This CDR3 reads CASSYRTERSDTQYF. The CDR3, as DNA: TGCGCCAGCAGCTACCGGACAGAGAGGTCAGATACGCAGTATTTT. The chain employs TRBV5-1 and TRBJ2-3; maybe TRBD1 (6 bases). V was cut by 3 bases and J by 4 bases, with 15 bases left in between. CDR1 SGHRS and CDR2 YFSETQ come from the germline V gene. The CDR3 totals 15 residues.

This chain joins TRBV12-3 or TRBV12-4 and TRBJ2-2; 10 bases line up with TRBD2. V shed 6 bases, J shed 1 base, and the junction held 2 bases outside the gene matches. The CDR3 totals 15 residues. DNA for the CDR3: TGTGCCAGCAGCCCTAGCGGGGGGAACACCGGGGAGCTGTTTTTT. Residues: CASSPSGGNTGELFF.

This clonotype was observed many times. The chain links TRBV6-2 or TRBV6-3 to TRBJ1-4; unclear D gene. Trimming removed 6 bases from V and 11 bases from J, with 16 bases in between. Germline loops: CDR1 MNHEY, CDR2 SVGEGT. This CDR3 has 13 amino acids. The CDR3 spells CASSWTLDAKLFF. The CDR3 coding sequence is TGTGCCAGCAGCTGGACCTTAGACGCGAAACTGTTTTTT.

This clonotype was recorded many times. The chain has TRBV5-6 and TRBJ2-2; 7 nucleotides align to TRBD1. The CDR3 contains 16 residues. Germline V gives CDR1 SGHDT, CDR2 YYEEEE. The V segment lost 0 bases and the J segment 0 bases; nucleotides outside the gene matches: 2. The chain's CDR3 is CASSLAGTANTGELFF. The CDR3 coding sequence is TGTGCCAGCAGCTTGGCCGGGACAGCGAACACCGGGGAGCTGTTTTTT.

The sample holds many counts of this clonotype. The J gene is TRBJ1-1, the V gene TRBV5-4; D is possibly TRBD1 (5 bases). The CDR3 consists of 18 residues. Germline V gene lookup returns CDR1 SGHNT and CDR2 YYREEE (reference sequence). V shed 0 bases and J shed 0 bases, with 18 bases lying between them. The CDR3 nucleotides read TGTGCCAGCAGCTTGGCCCGGGGGTCGATCGTTCTGAACACTGAAGCTTTCTTT. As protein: CASSLARGSIVLNTEAFF. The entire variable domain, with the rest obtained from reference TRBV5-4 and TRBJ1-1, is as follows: ETGVTQSPTHLIKTRGQQVTLRCSSQSGHNTVSWYQQALGQGPQFIFQYYREEENGRGNFPPRFSGLQFPNYSSELNVNALELDDSALYLCASSLARGSIVLNTEAFFGQGTRLTVV.

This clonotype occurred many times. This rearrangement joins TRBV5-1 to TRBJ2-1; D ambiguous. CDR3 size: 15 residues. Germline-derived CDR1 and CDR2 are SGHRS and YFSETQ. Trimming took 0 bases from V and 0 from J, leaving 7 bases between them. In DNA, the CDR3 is TGCGCCAGCAGCTTGGGGGGTTTCTCCTACAATGAGCAGTTCTTC. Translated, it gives CASSLGGFSYNEQFF. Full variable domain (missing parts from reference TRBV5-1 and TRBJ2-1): KAGVTQTPRYLIKTRGQQVTLSCSPISGHRSVSWYQQTPGQGLQFLFEYFSETQRNKGNFPGRFSGRQFSNSRSEMNVSTLELGDSALYLCASSLGGFSYNEQFFGPGTRLTVL.

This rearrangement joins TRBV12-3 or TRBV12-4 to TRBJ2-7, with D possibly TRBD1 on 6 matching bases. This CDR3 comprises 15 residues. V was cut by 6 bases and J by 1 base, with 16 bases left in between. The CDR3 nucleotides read TGTGCCAGCAGCTTGGACAGAAGCCCTTCCTACGAGCAGTACTTC. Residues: CASSLDRSPSYEQYF.

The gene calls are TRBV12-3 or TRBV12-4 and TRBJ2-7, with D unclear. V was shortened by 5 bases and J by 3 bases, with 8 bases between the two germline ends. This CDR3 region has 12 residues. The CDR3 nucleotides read TGTGCCAGCAGTCTTCTCGGCTACGAGCAGTACGTC. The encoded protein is CASSLLGYEQYV.

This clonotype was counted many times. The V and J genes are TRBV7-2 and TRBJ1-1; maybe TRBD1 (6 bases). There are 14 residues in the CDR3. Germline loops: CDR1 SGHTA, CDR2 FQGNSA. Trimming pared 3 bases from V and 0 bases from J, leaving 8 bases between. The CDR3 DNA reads TGTGCCAGCAGCTTGGGGGGCGTGAACACTGAAGCTTTCTTT. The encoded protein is CASSLGGVNTEAFF. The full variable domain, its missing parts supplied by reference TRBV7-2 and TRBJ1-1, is GAGVSQSPSNKVTEKGKDVELRCDPISGHTALYWYRQSLGQGLEFLIYFQGNSAPDKSGLPSDRFSAERTGGSVSTLTIQRTQQEDSAVYLCASSLGGVNTEAFFGQGTRLTVV.

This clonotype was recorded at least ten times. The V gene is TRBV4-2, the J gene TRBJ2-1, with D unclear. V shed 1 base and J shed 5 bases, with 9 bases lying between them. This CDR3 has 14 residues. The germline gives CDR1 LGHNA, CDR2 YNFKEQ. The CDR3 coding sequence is TGTGCCAGCAGCCAAGGGGCCAGGAACAATGAGCAGTTCTTC. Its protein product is CASSQGARNNEQFF.

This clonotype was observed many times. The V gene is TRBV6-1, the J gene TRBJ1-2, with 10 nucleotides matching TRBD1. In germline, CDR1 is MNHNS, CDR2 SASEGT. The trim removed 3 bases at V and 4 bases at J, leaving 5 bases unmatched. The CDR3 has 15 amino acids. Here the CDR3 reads CASSDPGQGTYGYTF. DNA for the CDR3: TGTGCCAGCAGTGACCCGGGACAGGGGACCTATGGCTACACCTTC.

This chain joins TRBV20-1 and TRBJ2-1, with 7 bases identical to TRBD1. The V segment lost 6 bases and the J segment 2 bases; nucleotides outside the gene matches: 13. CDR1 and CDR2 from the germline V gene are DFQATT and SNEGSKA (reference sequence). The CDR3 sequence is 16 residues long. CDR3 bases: TGCAGTGCCAGAAACCCTACAGGGGCCACCTACAATGAGCAGTTCTTC. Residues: CSARNPTGATYNEQFF.

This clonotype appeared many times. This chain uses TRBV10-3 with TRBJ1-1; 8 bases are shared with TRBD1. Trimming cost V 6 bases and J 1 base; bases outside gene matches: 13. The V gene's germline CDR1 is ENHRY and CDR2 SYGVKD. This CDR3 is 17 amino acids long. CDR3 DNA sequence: TGTGCCATCAGCCCCATGGGGCGGACAGGGAGGAACACTGAAGCTTTCTTT. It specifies CAISPMGRTGRNTEAFF.

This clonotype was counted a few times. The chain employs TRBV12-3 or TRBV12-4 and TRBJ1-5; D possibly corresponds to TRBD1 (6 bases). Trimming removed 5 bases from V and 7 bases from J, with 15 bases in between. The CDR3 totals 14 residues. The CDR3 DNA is TGTGCCAGCAGTCCAAACAGGGCGCACCAGCCCCAGCATTTT. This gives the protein CASSPNRAHQPQHF.